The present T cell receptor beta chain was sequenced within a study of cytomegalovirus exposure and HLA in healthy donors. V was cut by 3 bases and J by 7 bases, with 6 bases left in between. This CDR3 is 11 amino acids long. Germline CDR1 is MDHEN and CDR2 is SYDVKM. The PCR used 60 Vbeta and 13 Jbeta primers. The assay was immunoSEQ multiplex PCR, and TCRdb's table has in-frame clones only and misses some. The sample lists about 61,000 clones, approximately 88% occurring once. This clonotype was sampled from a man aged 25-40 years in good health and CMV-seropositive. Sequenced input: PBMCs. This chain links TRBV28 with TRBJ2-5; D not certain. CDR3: CASSLSRTQYF. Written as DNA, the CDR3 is TGTGCCAGCAGTTTGTCCCGGACCCAGTACTTC.